Listed below are T cell receptor beta chains from one sample, sequenced in a study of blood T cells in healthy people across ages. A single record per CDR3 protein comes from TCRdb applying MiXCR to the 5' RACE reads. Altogether around 1,600,000 distinct CDR3 sequences are present, 42% being singletons, with the ten largest covering about 4%. The specimen was blood. These receptors all come from a woman between 18 and 29 years old in good health. Each CDR3 is given with its conserved first and last residue. Fields, in order: CDR3 length, V gene, clone size, J gene, D gene, CDR3 protein, CDR3 DNA. The D gene is left open where the match is weak. Expanded clones are given a class, and other clones once, few, many or no size at all.

>14|TRBV6-4|NA|TRBJ2-3|NA
CASSREGGADTQYF
TGTGCCAGCAGCCGCGAAGGTGGGGCAGATACGCAGTATTTT
>15|TRBV5-1|NA|TRBJ2-3|NA
CASSPPGPLTDTQYF
TGCGCCAGCAGCCCACCGGGCCCCCTAACAGATACGCAGTATTTT
>14|TRBV6-5|NA|TRBJ2-3|NA
CASSYSSDTDTQYF
TGTGCCAGCAGTTACTCGTCAGACACAGATACGCAGTATTTT
>12|TRBV20-1|few|TRBJ2-3|NA
CSAITLGDTQYF
TGCAGTGCTATAACCCTAGGGGATACGCAGTATTTT
>16|TRBV4-1|NA|TRBJ2-1|NA
CASSPPVGLDYNEQFF
TGCGCCAGCAGCCCCCCGGTCGGGTTAGACTACAATGAGCAGTTCTTC
>15|TRBV12-3/TRBV12-4|NA|TRBJ2-1|TRBD2
CASTLTSGSYNGQFF
TGTGCCAGCACCCTGACTAGCGGGAGCTACAATGGGCAGTTCTTC
>15|TRBV6-1|NA|TRBJ1-5|NA
CASSDGPYSNQPQHF
TGTGCCAGCAGTGACGGACCGTATAGCAATCAGCCCCAGCATTTT
>13|TRBV10-3|few|TRBJ2-7|TRBD1
CAISDRGPYEQYF
TGTGCCATCAGTGACAGGGGGCCCTACGAGCAGTACTTC
>15|TRBV6-5|NA|TRBJ1-4|NA
CASSHGGPTNEKLFF
TGTGCCAGCAGCCATGGCGGGCCAACTAATGAAAAACTGTTTTTT
>15|TRBV6-5|few|TRBJ1-2|TRBD1
CASSYSSGTGEGYTF
TGTGCCAGCAGTTACTCCTCGGGGACAGGGGAAGGCTACACCTTC
>15|TRBV4-2|NA|TRBJ1-5|NA
CASSQESGGIQPQHF
TGTGCCAGCAGCCAAGAGTCAGGAGGGATTCAGCCCCAGCATTTT
>14|TRBV27|NA|TRBJ2-2|NA
CASSFGSGTGELFF
TGTGCCAGCAGTTTCGGGTCGGGCACCGGGGAGCTGTTTTTT
>12|TRBV28|NA|TRBJ1-2|NA
CASSGQIPGYTF
TGTGCCAGCAGTGGACAGATACCTGGCTACACCTTC
>15|TRBV3-1|NA|TRBJ2-1|TRBD2
CASSPRSGRGDEQFF
TGTGCCAGCAGCCCCAGGAGCGGGAGGGGTGATGAGCAGTTCTTC
>13|TRBV6-2/TRBV6-3|few|TRBJ2-3|NA
CASSYQATDTQYF
TGTGCCAGCAGTTACCAGGCCACAGATACGCAGTATTTT
>15|TRBV3-1|NA|TRBJ1-4|NA
CASSRWDTRFGKLFF
TGTGCCAGCAGCCGATGGGACACACGGTTCGGGAAACTGTTTTTT
>14|TRBV7-2|many|TRBJ2-5|TRBD1
CASSFDRGQETQYF
TGTGCCAGCAGCTTTGACAGGGGGCAAGAGACCCAGTACTTC
>16|TRBV19|few|TRBJ2-5|TRBD1
CASRADRGRWQETQYF
TGTGCCAGTAGAGCTGACAGGGGTAGATGGCAAGAGACCCAGTACTTC
>13|TRBV6-5|NA|TRBJ1-1|NA
CASRRDWRTEAFF
TGTGCCAGCAGAAGGGACTGGCGGACTGAAGCTTTCTTT
>14|TRBV5-1|once|TRBJ1-5|NA
CASSADGGIQPQHF
TGCGCCAGCAGCGCTGACGGGGGCATTCAGCCCCAGCATTTT
>15|TRBV6-1|many|TRBJ2-7|TRBD1
CASSEKGTGSYEQYF
TGTGCCAGCAGTGAAAAGGGGACAGGGAGCTACGAGCAGTACTTC
>13|TRBV20-1|NA|TRBJ2-1|NA
CSATMGPQETQFF
TGCAGTGCTACAATGGGCCCCCAAGAGACCCAGTTCTTC